These 4 T cell receptor beta chains came from one sample sequenced in a study of cytomegalovirus exposure and HLA in healthy donors. PCR amplification relied on 60 Vbeta primers (plus 13 Jbeta primers). TCRdb's table, derived via immunoSEQ multiplex PCR, lists solely in-frame clones and lacks some. The sample lists some 140,000 clones; more than 70% were seen once. What was sequenced was PBMCs. Source of these receptors: a man aged 30-40 years in good health and CMV-seronegative.

The rearrangement uses TRBV28 and TRBJ2-2; 9 bases line up with TRBD2. Germline CDR1 is MDHEN and CDR2 is SYDVKM. This CDR3 region has 16 residues. Trimming at V came to 5 bases and at J to 2 bases, leaving 6 bases not matched to a gene. Written as DNA, the CDR3 is TGTGCCAGCAGTCCCTCTAGCGGGACTAACACCGGGGAGCTGTTTTTT. Amino acid sequence: CASSPSSGTNTGELFF.

This chain uses TRBV2 with TRBJ2-1; TRBD1 matches at 8 bases. CDR3 length equals 16 residues. In germline, CDR1 is SNHLY, CDR2 FYNNEI. V trimming: 0 bases; J trimming: 7 bases; junction bases outside the gene matches: 8. CDR3 sequence reads: CASSEAALTGGNEQFF. CDR3 nucleotides: TGTGCCAGCAGTGAAGCGGCTCTCACAGGGGGGAATGAGCAGTTCTTC.

The V and J genes are TRBV2 and TRBJ2-7, with D perhaps TRBD1 (6 bases). The CDR3 length is 14 residues. Germline CDR1 and CDR2: SNHLY and FYNNEI. V lost 6 bases and J 6 bases, leaving 18 bases between the germline ends. CDR3 amino acids: CASRWTDHPREQYF. CDR3 nucleotides: TGTGCCAGCAGGTGGACAGACCATCCGCGCGAGCAGTACTTC.

V gene TRBV4-1 combines with J gene TRBJ2-3; maybe TRBD1 (6 bases). Germline values: CDR1 MGHRA, CDR2 YSYEKL. V lost 0 bases and J lost 8, with 24 bases in between. CDR3 length equals 18 residues. CDR3 sequence (DNA): TGCGCCAGCAGCCAAGATAGGCAGGAAGGGGGACGTCAAGGTACGCAGTATTTT. This translates into CASSQDRQEGGRQGTQYF.